This TCR beta chain was recorded in a study of shared clonotypes between healthy human individuals. A remark on this clone: Its antigen remains unidentified.

Caucasian adults residing in Nashville, Tennessee made up all the donors. CD45RA-negative memory and CD45RA+ naive subsets were split from the CD4+ cells. Findings and caveats of the study: Sharing of clonotypes among donors was expected to vary with sequencing depth. What rarefaction showed was incomplete sorted-subset sequencing despite large depth.

CDR3 size: 12 residues. Germline V lookup: CDR1 GTSNPN, CDR2 SVGIG (reference sequence). Trimming took off 0 bases at V and 13 bases at J, with 12 bases between the two ends. Only in-frame clones appear in the TCRdb table, and some are missing; sequencing was by immunoSEQ multiplex PCR. The repertoire includes about 680,000 clones, less than 80% of them detected once, and 1.5% to 2% sits in the top ten. Sequencing was performed on memory CD4+ T cells sorted from blood. Subset noted: CD45RA-negative fraction. This clonotype was obtained from a woman aged 30 to 39 in good health. The chain has TRBV30 and TRBJ2-2; D is possibly TRBD2 (5 bases). CDR3 nucleotide sequence: TGTGCCTGGAGTGTACAAGAGGGTTTGCTGTTTTTT. Translating gives CAWSVQEGLLFF.